This T cell receptor beta chain was retrieved from a study of cytomegalovirus exposure and HLA in healthy donors. Study-wide context: A subsequent analysis reported that the approximately 120 validation repertoires were produced on the same platform that had also been used for the 500 to 700 first-cohort repertoires. Points from the study as a whole: A few chains tied to CMV proved CMV antigen-specific in vitro. The study found most TCR sequences rare, yet found some public TCRs in many donors. Subsequent analysis showed first-cohort TCR clusters tending to co-occur in more than 95 validation repertoires.

CDR1 and CDR2 (germline): MDHEN, SYDVKM. This CDR3 is built from 16 residues. J was trimmed by 8 bases and V by 5 bases; bases with no gene match: 14. Sequenced by immunoSEQ multiplex PCR; TCRdb stores in-frame clones only, minus some. Here the sample spans about 78,000 clones, 96% being singletons. Worth noting for this clone: Its antigen is unknown.

The chain employs TRBV28 and TRBJ1-4; 7 bases match TRBD1. The TCR comes from a man younger than 35 in good health and CMV-seropositive. The sample taken for sequencing was PBMCs. CDR3 DNA sequence: TGTGCCAGCAGTGAAAATACAAGACAGGGCAGAGAAAAACTGTTTTTT. Translation: CASSENTRQGREKLFF.